This T cell receptor beta chain was documented in a study of T cell responses to AZD1222 COVID-19 vaccine. On this clone itself: The antigen is not known.

The protocol was immunoSEQ multiplex PCR, while the TCRdb copy is restricted to in-frame clones and leaves out a portion. The sample has about 140,000 clones; over 75% are singletons. Germline CDR1 is SEHNR and CDR2 is FQNEAQ (reference sequence). This CDR3 has 15 residues. With V trimmed by 4 bases and J by 8 bases, 12 bases remained unmatched. Points from the study as a whole: Clonal diversity may have been underestimated in mostly white British donors.

The receptor's source is an adult in good health. The V and J genes are TRBV7-9 and TRBJ1-2; TRBD1 matches 8 bases. The specimen was peripheral blood, collected on day 0 of AZD1222 vaccination. This CDR3 is CASSSGVVGQVGYTF. DNA for the CDR3: TGTGCCAGCAGCTCGGGAGTGGTGGGACAGGTCGGCTACACCTTC.